The 5 T cell receptor beta chains in this list originate from one sample, sequenced in a study of blood T cell repertoires in COVID-19. The method was immunoSEQ multiplex PCR; TCRdb's version includes in-frame clones alone and lacks a portion of them. Of about 170,000 clones in the sample, 85% are singletons; the top ten hold approximately 8.1%. The sequencing sample was made of peripheral blood. These receptors were taken from an elderly woman with COVID-19, enrolled during active disease.

The chain employs TRBV3-1 (or the pseudogene TRBV3-2) and TRBJ2-7; 7 nucleotides match TRBD2. CDR1 and CDR2 from the germline V gene are LGHDT and YNNKEL (reference sequence). Unmatched junction bases numbered 6, after V lost 2 bases and J lost 5 bases. This CDR3 contains 14 residues. The chain's CDR3 is CASSQPSGGHEQYF. The DNA of the CDR3 is TGTGCCAGCAGCCAACCTAGCGGCGGCCACGAGCAGTACTTC.

CDR3 coding DNA: TGTGCCAGCAGCCAAGATCGGGACAGTACTAATGAAAAACTGTTTTTT. It encodes CASSQDRDSTNEKLFF. This chain uses TRBV3-1 (or the pseudogene TRBV3-2) with TRBJ1-4, with 7 bases identical to TRBD1. The junction had 3 bases not matched to a gene; V was cut back by 0 bases and J by 2 bases. The germline CDR1 and CDR2 sequences are LGHDT and YNNKEL (reference sequence). The CDR3 covers 16 residues.

The rearrangement links TRBV19 to TRBJ2-2, with 9 bases lining up with TRBD2. V shed 6 bases and J 0 bases; nucleotides not matched to a gene: 2. Germline CDR1 is LNHDA and CDR2 is SQIVND (reference sequence). CDR3 length: 15 residues. The CDR3 DNA reads as TGTGCCAGTAGGGGACTAGCCGCGAACACCGGGGAGCTGTTTTTT. It codes for CASRGLAANTGELFF.

A single count supports this clone. The V and J genes are TRBV7-9 and TRBJ1-4; D might be TRBD1 (5 bases). The CDR3 runs to 14 residues. Germline V gene sequence: CDR1 SEHNR, CDR2 FQNEAQ (reference sequence). Trimming took off 5 bases at V and 7 bases at J, with 14 bases between the two ends. CDR3 sequence reads: CASSRGQGGEKLFF. DNA of the CDR3: TGTGCCAGCAGCCGCGGGCAGGGAGGTGAAAAACTGTTTTTT.

Only a few counts were recorded for this clone. The chain carries TRBV28 and TRBJ1-2; D is unresolved. The germline CDR1 and CDR2 sequences are MDHEN and SYDVKM. The CDR3 is made up of 12 amino acids. V was shortened by 3 bases and J by 4 bases, with 6 bases between the two germline ends. The CDR3 spells CASSLGSYGYTF. In DNA, the CDR3 is TGTGCCAGCAGTTTGGGGAGCTATGGCTACACCTTC.